This entry is about one T cell receptor (beta chain). This sample stems from a study of blood T cells in healthy people across ages. This CDR3 spans 15 amino acids. The germline V gene has CDR1 MGHRA and CDR2 YSYEKL. Unmatched junction bases numbered 4, after V lost 1 base and J lost 3 bases. Through a sample-barcoded 5' primer and a J-beta primer mix, a second PCR was run for roughly 6 to 11 cycles. A single record per CDR3 protein comes from TCRdb applying MiXCR to the 5' RACE reads. The repertoire includes some 1 million distinct CDR3 sequences, 35% to 55% of them detected once, and over 15% sits in the top ten.

The clonotype comes from an older woman in good health. The chain recombines TRBV4-1 with TRBJ2-3; 7 bases match TRBD2. Sequencing input: blood. The CDR3 nucleotides read TGCGCCAGCAGCCAAGGGGTAGCGGGTACAGATACGCAGTATTTT. Translated: CASSQGVAGTDTQYF.